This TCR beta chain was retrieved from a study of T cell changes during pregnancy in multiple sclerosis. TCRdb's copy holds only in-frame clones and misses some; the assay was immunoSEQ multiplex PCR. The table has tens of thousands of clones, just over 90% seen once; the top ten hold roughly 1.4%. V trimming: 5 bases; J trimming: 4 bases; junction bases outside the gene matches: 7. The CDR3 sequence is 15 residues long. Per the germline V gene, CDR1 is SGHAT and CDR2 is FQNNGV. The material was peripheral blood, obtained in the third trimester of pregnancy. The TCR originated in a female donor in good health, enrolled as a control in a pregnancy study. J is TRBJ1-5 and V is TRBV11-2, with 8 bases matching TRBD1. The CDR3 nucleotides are TGTGCCAGCAGCCAGGACAGGGTTGGAAATCAGCCCCAGCATTTT. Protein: CASSQDRVGNQPQHF.